These T cell receptor beta chains were read from a single sample in a study of neurological immune-mediated disorders. TCRdb reanalysed the 5' RACE reads using MiXCR and keeps one entry per CDR3 protein. The table records 15,000 to 20,000 distinct CDR3 sequences, 27% of them present only once. What was sequenced was PBMCs. These receptors all come from a man in his fifties with HTLV-1-associated myelopathy (HAM/TSP). The CDR3 runs from the conserved cysteine through the conserved F or W. A D gene is named only where the DNA matches it firmly. Size values are once, few and many counts, or a class for expanded clones, and some rows have none.

>TRBD2|TRBV5-1|TRBJ2-2|once
CASSFGGGRGTGELFF
TGCGCCAGCAGCTTCGGCGGGGGAAGGGGCACCGGGGAGCTGTTTTTT
>-|TRBV28|TRBJ1-2|few
CASRPRAVGYGYTF
TGTGCCAGCCGCCCCAGGGCAGTCGGCTATGGCTACACCTTC
>-|TRBV20-1|TRBJ1-3|-
CSARNTDGFSGNTIYF
TGCAGTGCTAGAAACACGGACGGGTTCTCTGGAAACACCATATATTTT
>-|TRBV15|TRBJ1-1|many
CATSRPYRRGMNTEAFF
TGTGCCACCAGCAGACCTTACAGGAGGGGGATGAACACTGAAGCTTTCTTT
>-|TRBV5-1|TRBJ2-1|few
CASSSFGKSSYNEQFF
TGCGCCAGCAGCTCGTTCGGGAAGAGCTCCTACAATGAGCAGTTCTTC
>-|TRBV10-1|TRBJ2-1|medium-sized
CASSESGGPDEQFF
TGCGCCAGCAGTGAGTCGGGGGGCCCGGATGAGCAGTTCTTC
>-|TRBV11-3|TRBJ1-4|few
CASSDLGGRSEKLFF
TGTGCCAGCAGCGATTTGGGGGGGCGGTCTGAAAAACTGTTTTTT
>-|TRBV7-2|TRBJ2-1|-
CASSSTGPDNEQFF
TGTGCCAGCAGCTCTACGGGGCCGGACAATGAGCAGTTCTTC
>-|TRBV5-1|TRBJ1-2|-
CASRLDNGYTF
TGCGCCAGCAGACTCGACAATGGCTACACCTTC
>-|TRBV10-3|TRBJ2-7|-
CAISDPMTYEQYF
TGTGCCATCAGTGACCCCATGACCTACGAGCAGTACTTC
>-|TRBV5-6|TRBJ2-7|-
CASSRDLSSYEQYF
TGTGCCAGCAGCAGGGACTTGAGCTCCTACGAGCAGTACTTC
>-|TRBV20-1|TRBJ2-3|-
CSFSDPATDTQYF
TGCAGTTTCAGTGACCCTGCCACAGATACGCAGTATTTT
>-|TRBV3-1|TRBJ1-2|-
CASSQTLGRGNGYTF
TGTGCCAGCAGCCAAACCCTCGGGAGAGGGAATGGCTACACCTTC
>-|TRBV16|TRBJ2-1|-
CASSQNRVDEQSF
TGTGCCAGCAGCCAAAACAGAGTCGATGAGCAGTCCTTC
>-|TRBV10-1|TRBJ2-1|-
CASSEGGSYNEQFF
TGCGCCAGCAGTGAAGGGGGTTCCTACAATGAGCAGTTCTTC
>TRBD2|TRBV20-1|TRBJ2-3|many
CSASSSGGSDTQYF
TGCAGTGCTAGTTCCAGCGGGGGCTCAGATACGCAGTATTTT
>-|TRBV19|TRBJ1-5|many
CASSIVKGNQPQHF
TGTGCCAGTAGTATAGTCAAAGGCAATCAGCCCCAGCATTTT
>TRBD1|TRBV29-1|TRBJ2-5|medium-sized
CSTRTGEETQYF
TGCAGCACGCGGACAGGGGAAGAGACCCAGTACTTC
>-|TRBV24-1|TRBJ2-3|few
CATSDFDTQYF
TGTGCCACCAGTGATTTTGATACGCAGTATTTT
>-|TRBV5-6|TRBJ2-5|many
CASSEGPQVANF
TGTGCCAGCAGCGAGGGACCACAGGTTGCGAACTTC
>TRBD2|TRBV12-3/TRBV12-4|TRBJ2-7|many
CASSSPGLAGGAYEQYF
TGTGCCAGCAGTTCCCCGGGACTAGCGGGGGGAGCCTACGAGCAGTACTTC
>-|TRBV20-1|TRBJ2-7|few
CSARAFTGRERYEQYF
TGCAGTGCTAGGGCTTTTACAGGGAGAGAGCGCTACGAGCAGTACTTC